The sample holds many counts of the clone carrying this T cell receptor delta chain. For this DNA, TCRdb reports the protein of a much larger clone, which diverges at residue 10, most likely from a read error; the protein presented here is translated directly from the DNA. The data were obtained in a study of γδ T cells in repeated Plasmodium falciparum infection. Looking at the study overall: Malian children with intense seasonal malaria exposure were compared with matched Australian children.

TCRdb redid clone calling on the multiplex PCR reads using CATT. The repertoire holds about 57,000 delta-chain clones, with 1.5% to 2% as singletons. Sequencing was performed on gamma-delta T cells from blood. This TCR was sampled from a pool of human donors (malaria-infected and uninfected, not separated).

Here the CDR3 reads CALGEWNWGTRRPPYTDKLIF. The CDR3 region has the DNA TGTGCTCTTGGGGAATGGAACTGGGGGACACGTCGGCCACCGTACACCGATAAACTCATCTTT. The V gene is TRDV1, the J gene TRDJ1; 9 bases are a match to TRDD3. The CDR3 is 21 residues long. Germline V gene lookup returns CDR1 TSWWSYY and CDR2 QGS. The V segment lost 2 bases and the J segment 0 bases; nucleotides outside the gene matches: 19.